The 24 T cell receptor beta chains reported below all come from one sample, sequenced in a study of cytomegalovirus exposure and HLA in healthy donors. Use of 60 Vbeta and 13 Jbeta primers characterized the PCR. Using immunoSEQ multiplex PCR, the repertoire was profiled, and TCRdb retains in-frame clones only, with some absent. The sample shows under 200,000 clones, 79% of them seen only once. The sequenced material came from PBMCs. All receptors derive from a woman between 40 and 50 years old in good health and CMV-seronegative.

With respect to this clone: Other DNA sequences from this sample encode an identical CDR3 as well. This chain connects TRBV7-8 to TRBJ2-7; TRBD1 matches at 8 bases. The CDR3 consists of 13 residues. The J segment lost 5 bases and the V segment lost 3 bases, leaving 3 bases of the junction unmatched. Germline values: CDR1 SGHVS, CDR2 FQNEAQ. The chain's CDR3 is CASSLQGANEQYF. The CDR3 DNA is TGTGCCAGCAGCTTGCAGGGGGCCAACGAGCAGTACTTC.

This sequence joins TRBV28 and TRBJ1-4; 9 bases are shared with TRBD1. Trimming at V came to 5 bases and at J to 3 bases, leaving 7 bases not matched to a gene. CDR1 and CDR2 from the germline V gene are MDHEN and SYDVKM. The CDR3 consists of 16 residues. The CDR3, as DNA: TGTGCCAGCAGTCATCTCCGGGACAGGGCTAATGAAAAACTGTTTTTT. This encodes CASSHLRDRANEKLFF.

This clone appeared once. This chain joins TRBV21-1 and TRBJ1-6; the DNA was not compared with TRBD1, the D call given in the table. TRBV21-1 constitutes a pseudogene. CDR3 length: 19 amino acids. The CDR3 DNA reads as TGTGCCAGCAGCACGTGGACAGGCCTTATAAGCTCCTATAATTCACCCCTCCACTTT. Amino acids: CASSTWTGLISSYNSPLHF.

This sequence joins TRBV19 and TRBJ2-5; a weak D match, TRBD2 (6 bases). V was cut by 5 bases and J by 4 bases, with 8 bases left in between. Looked up from germline, CDR1 is LNHDA and CDR2 is SQIVND (reference sequence). This CDR3 comprises 12 residues. CDR3 in DNA: TGTGCCAGTAGTGAGGAGGGAGAGACCCAGTACTTC. Its translation: CASSEEGETQYF.

This clone showed up just a few times. V usage is TRBV7-9 and J usage is TRBJ1-5, with TRBD1 as a possible D gene (6 bases). CDR3 length: 14 residues. V lost 3 bases and J lost 7, with 13 bases in between. In germline, CDR1 is SEHNR, CDR2 FQNEAQ (reference sequence). DNA of the CDR3: TGTGCCAGCAGCTTCGGACAGCAGTTACAGCCCCAGCATTTT. It is translated as CASSFGQQLQPQHF.

The CDR3 is CASSAPSGQNSPLHF. The CDR3 DNA is TGTGCCAGCAGTGCTCCCTCAGGTCAAAATTCACCCCTCCACTTT. This chain uses TRBV28 with TRBJ1-6; D not resolved. The CDR3 spans 15 residues. Germline lookup yields CDR1 MDHEN and CDR2 SYDVKM. V was pared by 5 bases and J by 7 bases, with 15 bases between.

The table lists this clone with a few counts. This chain uses TRBV2 with TRBJ1-1; TRBD1 matches at 7 bases. The V gene end was trimmed by 3 bases and the J gene end by 2 bases; junction bases not matched to a gene: 6. CDR3 size: 15 residues. Germline V gives CDR1 SNHLY, CDR2 FYNNEI. The CDR3 sequence is CASSEGQLRNTEAFF. In nucleotides, the CDR3 is TGTGCCAGCAGTGAGGGACAGCTACGAAACACTGAAGCTTTCTTT.

The rearrangement joins TRBV13 to TRBJ2-1; TRBD2 matches at 13 bases. J was trimmed by 6 bases and V by 4 bases; bases with no gene match: 3. Germline-derived CDR1 and CDR2 are PRHDT and FYEKMQ (reference sequence). This CDR3 is 15 amino acids long. The CDR3 DNA sequence: TGTGCCAGCAGCTCAGGACTAGCGGGGGTCAATGAGCAGTTCTTC. Protein: CASSSGLAGVNEQFF.

This rearrangement joins TRBV5-1 to TRBJ1-4; D not certain. Germline loops: CDR1 SGHRS, CDR2 YFSETQ. The CDR3 extends over 13 amino acids. V was shortened by 0 bases and J by 8 bases, with 8 bases between the two germline ends. The chain's CDR3 is CASSLVASEKLFF. DNA of the CDR3: TGCGCCAGCAGCTTGGTGGCCTCCGAAAAACTGTTTTTT.

This clone appeared once. The chain joins TRBV28 to TRBJ1-5; a possible D gene is TRBD1 (6 bases). The V gene's germline CDR1 is MDHEN and CDR2 SYDVKM. The length of the CDR3 is 17 residues. Trimming left V 5 bases short and J 5 bases short, with 22 bases between. CDR3 sequence reads: CASSPTRTGRRDQPQHF. CDR3 DNA: TGTGCCAGCAGTCCCACACGAACAGGGCGCCGTGATCAGCCCCAGCATTTT.

The chain couples TRBV6-6 to TRBJ1-3; D remains unclear. The CDR3 has 14 residues. V was cut by 6 bases and J by 0 bases, with 9 bases left in between. The germline V gene encodes CDR1 MNHNY and CDR2 SVGAGI (reference sequence). This chain's CDR3 is CASRLSSSGNTIYF. CDR3 coding DNA: TGTGCCAGCAGGCTTAGTAGCTCTGGAAACACCATATATTTT.

The chain combines TRBV18 with TRBJ1-5, with a tentative D call TRBD1 (6 bases). V was shortened by 3 bases and J by 1 base, with 22 bases between the two germline ends. Germline CDR1 reads KGHSH; CDR2 reads LQKENI. The CDR3 is made up of 19 amino acids. CDR3 coding DNA: TGTGCCAGCTCACCGGGGGGGGCCTCCATCTATATCAGCAATCAGCCCCAGCATTTT. It specifies CASSPGGASIYISNQPQHF.

V and J are TRBV4-1 and TRBJ2-1; 8 nucleotides match TRBD1. This CDR3 is 18 amino acids long. The germline V gene encodes CDR1 MGHRA and CDR2 YSYEKL. V gave up 0 bases and J gave up 5 bases; unmatched junction bases: 12. The CDR3 sequence is CASSQDTDRGSYHNEQFF. CDR3 sequence (DNA): TGCGCCAGCAGCCAAGACACCGACAGGGGTTCCTACCACAATGAGCAGTTCTTC.

This clone has only a few counts. The genes are TRBV7-6 and TRBJ1-1; 7 positions agree with TRBD1. This CDR3 contains 13 residues. The ends lost 0 bases at V and 9 bases at J; junction bases unmatched: 4. CDR1 SGHVS and CDR2 FNYEAQ come from the germline V gene. The CDR3 region is CASSLARDSQAFF. Written as DNA, the CDR3 is TGTGCCAGCAGCTTAGCGCGGGACAGCCAAGCTTTCTTT.

V and J are TRBV4-3 and TRBJ2-7, with D tentatively TRBD2 (5 bases). Germline V gene sequence: CDR1 LGHNA, CDR2 YSLEER. V lost 1 base and J lost 3, with 10 bases in between. The CDR3 is 14 residues long. DNA of the CDR3: TGCGCCAGCAGCCAAGCCCTCCGGGACTACGAGCAGTACTTC. Protein product: CASSQALRDYEQYF.

The chain carries TRBV25-1 and TRBJ2-3; D gene unclear. CDR1 and CDR2 (germline): MGHDK, SYGVNS. The CDR3 covers 13 residues. The V gene lost 5 bases and the J gene lost 2 bases, with 8 bases spanning the gap. The CDR3 is CASSPTATDTQYF. Here the CDR3 DNA reads TGTGCCAGCAGTCCCACAGCCACAGATACGCAGTATTTT.

The J gene is TRBJ2-1, the V gene TRBV7-2; D is unclear. This CDR3 has 14 amino acids. Between the trimmed V and J ends, which lost 1 base and 8 bases, there was a span of 12 bases. Germline V lookup: CDR1 SGHTA, CDR2 FQGNSA. The CDR3 DNA sequence: TGTGCCAGCAGCTTAGATGATAGCCGAGATGAGCAGTTCTTC. This translates into CASSLDDSRDEQFF.

The chain couples TRBV7-6 to TRBJ1-2; possibly TRBD1 for D (6 bases). The CDR3 has 13 residues. Trimming removed 2 bases from V and 8 bases from J, with 12 bases in between. Germline V lookup: CDR1 SGHVS, CDR2 FNYEAQ. In DNA form, the CDR3 reads TGTGCCAGCAGCTTATCGGGACATCTGGGCTACACCTTC. Translation: CASSLSGHLGYTF.

The chain carries TRBV11-2 and TRBJ1-5, with D unresolved. V lost 1 base, J lost 6 bases, and 10 bases lay in between. Germline CDR1 reads SGHAT; CDR2 reads FQNNGV. The CDR3 consists of 14 residues. CDR3 protein: CASSLGAEAQPQHF. The CDR3 DNA reads TGTGCCAGCAGCTTAGGTGCAGAGGCTCAGCCCCAGCATTTT. The full variable domain, in which reference TRBV11-2 and TRBJ1-5 provide the parts outside the CDR3, is EAGVAQSPRYKIIEKRQSVAFWCNPISGHATLYWYQQILGQGPKLLIQFQNNGVVDDSQLPKDRFSAERLKGVDSTLKIQPAKLEDSAVYLCASSLGAEAQPQHFGDGTRLSIL.

This clone was seen a few times. The rearrangement uses TRBV5-1 and TRBJ2-4; 11 bases align to TRBD2. There are 16 residues in the CDR3. Germline values: CDR1 SGHRS, CDR2 YFSETQ. Trimming cost V 4 bases and J 1 base; bases outside gene matches: 4. Here the CDR3 reads CASSATSGGAKNIQYF. Here the CDR3 DNA reads TGCGCCAGCAGCGCAACTAGCGGGGGTGCCAAAAACATTCAGTACTTC. Supplemented by reference TRBV5-1 and TRBJ2-4, the full variable domain reads KAGVTQTPRYLIKTRGQQVTLSCSPISGHRSVSWYQQTPGQGLQFLFEYFSETQRNKGNFPGRFSGRQFSNSRSEMNVSTLELGDSALYLCASSATSGGAKNIQYFGAGTRLSVL.

This clone was seen only a few times. The rearrangement joins TRBV5-6 to TRBJ1-1, with TRBD1 matching over 7 bases. The CDR3 has 13 amino acids. With V trimmed by 6 bases and J by 4 bases, 6 bases remained unmatched. Germline lookup yields CDR1 SGHDT and CDR2 YYEEEE. The CDR3 bases are TGTGCCAGCACCGAACAGGGGACCACTGAAGCTTTCTTT. Translating gives CASTEQGTTEAFF.

The J gene is TRBJ1-2, the V gene TRBV6-1, with 9 positions matching TRBD1. V lost 4 bases to trimming and J lost 10 bases; unmatched junction nucleotides: 7. Germline V CDR1 and CDR2: MNHNS, SASEGT. This CDR3 has 13 residues. The CDR3 sequence: CASSARGQGPYTF. As DNA, the CDR3 is TGTGCCAGCAGTGCACGGGGACAGGGACCCTACACCTTC.

This clone was observed a single time. The chain carries TRBV6-5 and TRBJ1-2; D uncertain. Germline CDR1 MNHEY, CDR2 SVGAGI. There are 13 residues in the CDR3. The ends were cut back, 2 bases at V and 4 bases at J, with 8 bases in the middle. The CDR3: CASSYEGFYGYTF. CDR3 coding DNA: TGTGCCAGCAGTTACGAGGGTTTCTATGGCTACACCTTC.

This rearrangement joins TRBV6-6 to TRBJ1-2; D remains unclear. Trimming shortened V by 5 bases and J by 2 bases, and 9 bases separated the two germline ends. This CDR3 spans 13 amino acids. Germline-derived CDR1 and CDR2 are MNHNY and SVGAGI (reference sequence). CDR3 coding DNA: TGTGCCAGCAGTCCCGACAACAACTATGGCTACACCTTC. Protein product: CASSPDNNYGYTF.